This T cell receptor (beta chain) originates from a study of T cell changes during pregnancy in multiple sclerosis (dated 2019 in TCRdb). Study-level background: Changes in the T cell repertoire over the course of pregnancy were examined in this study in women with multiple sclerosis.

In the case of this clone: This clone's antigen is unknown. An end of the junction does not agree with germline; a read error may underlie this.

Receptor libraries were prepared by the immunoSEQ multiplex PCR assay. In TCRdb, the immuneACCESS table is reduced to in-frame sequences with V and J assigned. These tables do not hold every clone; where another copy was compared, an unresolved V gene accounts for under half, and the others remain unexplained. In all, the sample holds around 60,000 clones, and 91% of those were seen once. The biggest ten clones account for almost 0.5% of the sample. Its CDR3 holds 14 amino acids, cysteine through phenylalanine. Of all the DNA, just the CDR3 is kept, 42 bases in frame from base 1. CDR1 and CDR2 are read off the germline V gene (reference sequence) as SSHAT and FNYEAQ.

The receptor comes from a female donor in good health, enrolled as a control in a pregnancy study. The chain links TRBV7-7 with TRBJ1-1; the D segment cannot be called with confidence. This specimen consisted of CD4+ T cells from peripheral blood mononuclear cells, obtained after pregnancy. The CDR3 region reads CASSPEELRTEAFF. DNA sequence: TGTGCTAGCAGCCCCGAGGAGTTGCGGACTGAAGCTTTCTTT.